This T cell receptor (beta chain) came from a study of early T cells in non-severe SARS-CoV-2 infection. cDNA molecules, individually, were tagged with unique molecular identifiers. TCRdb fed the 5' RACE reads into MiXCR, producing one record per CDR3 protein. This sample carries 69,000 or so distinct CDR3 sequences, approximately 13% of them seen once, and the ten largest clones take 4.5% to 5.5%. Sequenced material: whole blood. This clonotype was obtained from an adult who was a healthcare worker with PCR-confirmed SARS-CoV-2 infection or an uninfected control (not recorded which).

The CDR3 protein is CASSGGLADSPLHF. The CDR3 region has the DNA TGTGCCAGCAGCGGGGGCCTCGCGGATTCACCCCTCCACTTT. The rearrangement joins TRBV7-9 to TRBJ1-6; a weak D match, TRBD1 (6 bases). Germline CDR1 reads SEHNR; CDR2 reads FQNEAQ (reference sequence). The CDR3 contains 14 residues. The V and J ends lost 5 bases and 8 bases respectively, with 13 bases between them.